This is a list of T cell receptor beta chains from one sample in a study of T-cell reconstitution after alpha-beta-depleted transplantation in children. Each CDR3 protein gets one entry after TCRdb re-called the PCR reads with MiXCR. Of around 450,000 distinct CDR3 sequences detected, about 11% appear once; the ten largest clones hold approximately 2%. The sample in question was PBMCs, obtained before TCRalphabeta/CD19-depleted stem cell transplant. The source is a child aged 2-15 years with inherited bone marrow failure, due to receive a stem cell transplant. Each CDR3 is given with its conserved first and last residue. The order of the fields is V gene, D gene, clone size, J gene, CDR3 protein, CDR3 DNA. The D gene is left open where the match is weak. Size is omitted from some rows. Given values are once, few, many or a class for expanded clones.

V gene: TRBV12-3/TRBV12-4
D gene: TRBD2
clone size: many
J gene: TRBJ2-7
CDR3 protein: CASSPLAGGPGEQYF
CDR3 DNA: TGTGCCAGCAGTCCGTTAGCGGGAGGGCCGGGGGAGCAGTACTTC

V gene: TRBV7-2
D gene: TRBD2
clone size: many
J gene: TRBJ2-1
CDR3 protein: CASSYGLADSSYNEQFF
CDR3 DNA: TGTGCCAGCAGCTATGGGCTAGCGGATAGCTCCTACAATGAGCAGTTCTTC

V gene: TRBV12-3/TRBV12-4
D gene: TRBD2
clone size: many
J gene: TRBJ2-1
CDR3 protein: CASSFGFLIAGAASYNEQFF
CDR3 DNA: TGTGCCAGCAGTTTCGGGTTTTTAATAGCGGGAGCCGCTTCCTACAATGAGCAGTTCTTC

V gene: TRBV29-1
D gene: TRBD2
clone size: many
J gene: TRBJ2-1
CDR3 protein: CSTPGTSVYNEQFF
CDR3 DNA: TGCAGCACTCCCGGGACTAGCGTCTACAATGAGCAGTTCTTC

V gene: TRBV5-1
D gene: TRBD2
clone size: many
J gene: TRBJ2-7
CDR3 protein: CASSSGLQDYEQYF
CDR3 DNA: TGCGCCAGCAGCTCGGGACTACAAGACTACGAGCAGTACTTC

V gene: TRBV10-3
D gene: TRBD1
clone size: .
J gene: TRBJ1-1
CDR3 protein: CAISGQGETEAFF
CDR3 DNA: TGTGCCATCAGTGGACAGGGGGAGACTGAAGCTTTCTTT

V gene: TRBV7-2
D gene: TRBD2
clone size: .
J gene: TRBJ2-1
CDR3 protein: CASSFPGLAVYNEQFF
CDR3 DNA: TGTGCCAGCAGCTTCCCCGGGCTAGCGGTATACAATGAGCAGTTCTTC

V gene: TRBV4-3
D gene: .
clone size: many
J gene: TRBJ2-2
CDR3 protein: CASSQDPGIPNTGELFF
CDR3 DNA: TGCGCCAGCAGCCAAGATCCCGGGATCCCGAACACCGGGGAGCTGTTTTTT

V gene: TRBV7-2
D gene: .
clone size: many
J gene: TRBJ2-3
CDR3 protein: CASSRRYHTDTQYF
CDR3 DNA: TGTGCCAGCAGCCGCCGGTACCACACAGATACGCAGTATTTT

V gene: TRBV18
D gene: TRBD2
clone size: few
J gene: TRBJ2-7
CDR3 protein: CASSPKLRLADLSYEQYF
CDR3 DNA: TGTGCCAGCTCACCCAAGCTCCGACTAGCGGACCTCTCCTACGAGCAGTACTTC

V gene: TRBV5-4
D gene: .
clone size: few
J gene: TRBJ2-5
CDR3 protein: CASSNGIGGPKYF
CDR3 DNA: TGTGCCAGCAGCAATGGAATTGGAGGGCCGAAGTACTTC

V gene: TRBV4-2
D gene: .
clone size: few
J gene: TRBJ1-2
CDR3 protein: CASSQDFQGDYGYTF
CDR3 DNA: TGTGCCAGCAGCCAAGATTTTCAAGGGGACTATGGCTACACCTTC

V gene: TRBV7-2
D gene: .
clone size: many
J gene: TRBJ2-3
CDR3 protein: CASSSTKQGYTDTQYF
CDR3 DNA: TGTGCCAGCAGCTCGACGAAACAGGGATACACAGATACGCAGTATTTT

V gene: TRBV30
D gene: .
clone size: few
J gene: TRBJ2-2
CDR3 protein: CAWSGSSRVGELFF
CDR3 DNA: TGTGCCTGGAGTGGGAGTAGCCGAGTCGGGGAGCTGTTTTTT

V gene: TRBV12-3/TRBV12-4
D gene: TRBD1
clone size: many
J gene: TRBJ2-2
CDR3 protein: CASSRTGPTGELFF
CDR3 DNA: TGTGCCAGCAGCCGGACAGGGCCCACCGGGGAGCTGTTTTTT

V gene: TRBV5-1
D gene: .
clone size: .
J gene: TRBJ2-7
CDR3 protein: CASSLLGVGEQYF
CDR3 DNA: TGCGCCAGCAGTTTACTAGGCGTTGGGGAGCAGTACTTC

V gene: TRBV12-3/TRBV12-4
D gene: .
clone size: many
J gene: TRBJ2-2
CDR3 protein: CASSLKRGANTGELFF
CDR3 DNA: TGTGCCAGCAGTTTAAAGAGGGGAGCGAACACCGGGGAGCTGTTTTTT

V gene: TRBV20-1
D gene: TRBD1
clone size: many
J gene: TRBJ1-2
CDR3 protein: CSARARTGLRDGYTF
CDR3 DNA: TGCAGTGCTAGAGCCCGGACAGGGCTTAGGGATGGCTACACCTTC

V gene: TRBV28
D gene: TRBD1
clone size: many
J gene: TRBJ2-5
CDR3 protein: CASSSPGQGDETQYF
CDR3 DNA: TGTGCCAGCAGCTCACCGGGACAGGGTGACGAGACCCAGTACTTC

V gene: TRBV11-2
D gene: TRBD2
clone size: many
J gene: TRBJ2-3
CDR3 protein: CASSFGLATYPSTDTQYF
CDR3 DNA: TGTGCCAGCAGCTTCGGACTAGCGACATATCCTAGCACAGATACGCAGTATTTT

V gene: TRBV20-1
D gene: .
clone size: few
J gene: TRBJ2-3
CDR3 protein: CSAAIGIGTDTQYF
CDR3 DNA: TGCAGTGCCGCCATAGGGATCGGCACAGATACGCAGTATTTT

V gene: TRBV20-1
D gene: .
clone size: many
J gene: TRBJ2-3
CDR3 protein: CSAVLVSDTQYF
CDR3 DNA: TGCAGTGCCGTCCTTGTGTCAGATACGCAGTATTTT

V gene: TRBV6-5
D gene: .
clone size: .
J gene: TRBJ2-7
CDR3 protein: CASSGRLNEQYF
CDR3 DNA: TGTGCCAGCAGTGGCCGCTTAAACGAGCAGTACTTC

V gene: TRBV12-3/TRBV12-4
D gene: TRBD2
clone size: many
J gene: TRBJ2-1
CDR3 protein: CATKSGRASYNEQFF
CDR3 DNA: TGTGCCACCAAAAGCGGGAGGGCCTCCTACAATGAGCAGTTCTTC

V gene: TRBV12-3/TRBV12-4
D gene: .
clone size: many
J gene: TRBJ1-1
CDR3 protein: CASSFSAAANTEAFF
CDR3 DNA: TGTGCCAGCAGTTTCTCGGCGGCAGCGAACACTGAAGCTTTCTTT

V gene: TRBV6-2/TRBV6-3
D gene: .
clone size: many
J gene: TRBJ2-1
CDR3 protein: CASSSAVENEQFF
CDR3 DNA: TGTGCCAGCAGTTCGGCCGTAGAGAATGAGCAGTTCTTC

V gene: TRBV12-3/TRBV12-4
D gene: .
clone size: many
J gene: TRBJ2-7
CDR3 protein: CASSLGWSDYSSYEQYF
CDR3 DNA: TGTGCCAGCAGTTTAGGCTGGTCCGATTACAGCTCCTACGAGCAGTACTTC

V gene: TRBV5-1
D gene: TRBD2
clone size: many
J gene: TRBJ2-3
CDR3 protein: CASSPDAGEDTQYF
CDR3 DNA: TGCGCCAGCAGCCCGGATGCGGGGGAAGATACGCAGTATTTT

V gene: TRBV10-3
D gene: .
clone size: .
J gene: TRBJ1-3
CDR3 protein: CAISEQGHSANSIYF
CDR3 DNA: TGTGCCATCAGTGAGCAGGGGCACTCTGCAAACAGCATATATTTT

V gene: TRBV19
D gene: .
clone size: many
J gene: TRBJ1-1
CDR3 protein: CASTPEAGEAFF
CDR3 DNA: TGTGCCAGTACCCCCGAGGCAGGTGAAGCTTTCTTT

V gene: TRBV6-1
D gene: TRBD2
clone size: few
J gene: TRBJ2-1
CDR3 protein: CASSTTLAGEFDEQFF
CDR3 DNA: TGTGCCAGCAGCACCACGCTCGCGGGAGAGTTCGATGAGCAGTTCTTC

V gene: TRBV9
D gene: .
clone size: many
J gene: TRBJ1-1
CDR3 protein: CASSLGGAGTEAFF
CDR3 DNA: TGTGCCAGCAGCCTGGGGGGGGCAGGCACTGAAGCTTTCTTT

V gene: TRBV2
D gene: .
clone size: many
J gene: TRBJ2-1
CDR3 protein: CASSEDGSEQFF
CDR3 DNA: TGTGCCAGCAGTGAAGATGGGAGTGAGCAGTTCTTC

V gene: TRBV4-1
D gene: .
clone size: few
J gene: TRBJ2-6
CDR3 protein: CASSQGRAAGANVLTF
CDR3 DNA: TGCGCCAGCAGCCAAGGTAGGGCGGCTGGGGCCAACGTCCTGACTTTC

V gene: TRBV4-3
D gene: .
clone size: many
J gene: TRBJ1-4
CDR3 protein: CASSLSTGPHEKLFF
CDR3 DNA: TGCGCCAGCAGCCTTTCCACCGGTCCCCATGAAAAACTGTTTTTT

V gene: TRBV19
D gene: TRBD2
clone size: few
J gene: TRBJ2-1
CDR3 protein: CASRLTSGPYNEQFF
CDR3 DNA: TGTGCCAGTAGGCTGACTAGCGGGCCTTACAATGAGCAGTTCTTC

V gene: TRBV10-3
D gene: TRBD1
clone size: .
J gene: TRBJ1-1
CDR3 protein: CAISETTGIEAFF
CDR3 DNA: TGTGCCATCAGTGAGACGACAGGGATTGAAGCTTTCTTT

V gene: TRBV4-3
D gene: TRBD2
clone size: many
J gene: TRBJ2-1
CDR3 protein: CASSQIGLAGYNEQFF
CDR3 DNA: TGCGCCAGCAGCCAAATAGGACTAGCGGGGTACAATGAGCAGTTCTTC

V gene: TRBV5-6
D gene: TRBD1
clone size: many
J gene: TRBJ2-2
CDR3 protein: CASTGTGYTGELFF
CDR3 DNA: TGTGCCAGCACCGGGACAGGGTACACCGGGGAGCTGTTTTTT

V gene: TRBV9
D gene: .
clone size: .
J gene: TRBJ2-7
CDR3 protein: CASSVGWLADTYEQYF
CDR3 DNA: TGTGCCAGCAGCGTAGGTTGGCTAGCCGATACCTACGAGCAGTACTTC

V gene: TRBV6-5
D gene: .
clone size: few
J gene: TRBJ2-7
CDR3 protein: CASRPRGEVEQYF
CDR3 DNA: TGTGCCAGCAGACCGCGCGGGGAGGTGGAGCAGTACTTC

V gene: TRBV20-1
D gene: .
clone size: many
J gene: TRBJ2-2
CDR3 protein: CSARSPLRNTGELFF
CDR3 DNA: TGCAGTGCTAGATCCCCCCTTCGGAACACCGGGGAGCTGTTTTTT

V gene: TRBV11-3
D gene: TRBD2
clone size: few
J gene: TRBJ2-3
CDR3 protein: CASSFLAGSSTDTQYF
CDR3 DNA: TGTGCCAGCAGCTTTCTAGCGGGATCTAGCACAGATACGCAGTATTTT

V gene: TRBV30
D gene: TRBD2
clone size: many
J gene: TRBJ2-3
CDR3 protein: CAWAGESRDTQYF
CDR3 DNA: TGTGCCTGGGCGGGGGAGAGTAGAGATACGCAGTATTTT

V gene: TRBV12-3/TRBV12-4
D gene: .
clone size: many
J gene: TRBJ2-7
CDR3 protein: CASSLTSIGEQYF
CDR3 DNA: TGTGCCAGCAGTTTAACGAGCATTGGCGAGCAGTACTTC

V gene: TRBV6-1
D gene: TRBD2
clone size: few
J gene: TRBJ2-1
CDR3 protein: CATKEREWIINNEQFF
CDR3 DNA: TGTGCCACTAAGGAGCGGGAGTGGATAATAAACAATGAGCAGTTCTTC

V gene: TRBV15
D gene: TRBD2
clone size: .
J gene: TRBJ2-1
CDR3 protein: CATSTHITSGSESEQFF
CDR3 DNA: TGTGCCACCAGCACACACATAACTAGCGGGAGTGAAAGTGAGCAGTTCTTC

V gene: TRBV27
D gene: .
clone size: few
J gene: TRBJ2-7
CDR3 protein: CASSLIPGPRFYEQYF
CDR3 DNA: TGTGCCAGCAGTTTAATACCCGGACCCCGCTTCTACGAGCAGTACTTC

V gene: TRBV6-2/TRBV6-3
D gene: TRBD2
clone size: many
J gene: TRBJ2-7
CDR3 protein: CASRTIAGLGSYEQYF
CDR3 DNA: TGTGCCAGCAGGACCATAGCGGGCCTGGGCTCCTACGAGCAGTACTTC

V gene: TRBV20-1
D gene: .
clone size: many
J gene: TRBJ2-2
CDR3 protein: CSAKDRVTGELFF
CDR3 DNA: TGCAGTGCAAAGGACCGGGTCACCGGGGAGCTGTTTTTT

V gene: TRBV4-2
D gene: .
clone size: many
J gene: TRBJ2-7
CDR3 protein: CASSQERGVNEQYF
CDR3 DNA: TGTGCCAGCAGCCAAGAAAGGGGAGTCAACGAGCAGTACTTC

V gene: TRBV7-9
D gene: .
clone size: many
J gene: TRBJ2-1
CDR3 protein: CASTPLVAEYNEQFF
CDR3 DNA: TGTGCCAGCACCCCCCTGGTAGCGGAGTACAATGAGCAGTTCTTC

V gene: TRBV29-1
D gene: TRBD2
clone size: many
J gene: TRBJ2-7
CDR3 protein: CSVEGTSGSQQYF
CDR3 DNA: TGCAGCGTTGAAGGGACTAGCGGGAGCCAGCAGTACTTC